The 25 T cell receptor beta chains below all came from one sample that was sequenced in a study of human T cells and chemical hapten exposure. Time point specified: pre-sensitization, week 0. Treatment in this sample: therapeutic diphenylcyclopropenone sensitization with weekly scalp DPC. TCRdb itself ran the RACE reads through MiXCR, one entry per CDR3 protein. Among 35,000 to 50,000 distinct CDR3 sequences listed, roughly a tenth were seen once. The source material was whole blood, sampled in connection with sensitization to the hapten diphenylcyclopropenone (DPC). The receptors come from a man aged 25 to 45 with alopecia areata. Some clones in this sample may be carry-over from other donors' samples.

This clonotype has just a few counts. The rearrangement uses TRBV29-1 and TRBJ2-5; 9 nucleotides align to TRBD1. Per germline, CDR1 SQVTM and CDR2 ANQGSEA. The CDR3 runs 13 residues. The V gene end was trimmed by 6 bases and the J gene end by 3 bases; junction bases not matched to a gene: 5. Here the CDR3 reads CSVSTGGEETQYF. The CDR3 DNA sequence: TGCAGCGTGAGCACAGGGGGCGAAGAGACCCAGTACTTC. Using reference TRBV29-1 and TRBJ2-5 for the parts outside the CDR3, the full variable domain is SAVISQKPSRDICQRGTSLTIQCQVDSQVTMMFWYRQQPGQSLTLIATANQGSEATYESGFVIDKFPISRPNLTFSTLTVSNMSPEDSSIYLCSVSTGGEETQYFGPGTRLLVL.

This clonotype was observed many times. One end of the junction does not line up with germline, which may come from a read error. The CDR3 DNA sequence: TGCAGCGCTGAAGAATTTCTTGGATCTGGAAACACCATATATTTT. Translation gives CSAEEFLGSGNTIYF. The rearrangement uses TRBV29-1 and TRBJ1-3; D ambiguous. Germline assignment: CDR1 SQVTM and CDR2 ANQGSEA. The CDR3 consists of 15 residues.

The rearrangement joins TRBV18 to TRBJ2-3, with TRBD1 as a possible D gene (5 bases). V was pared by 3 bases and J by 3 bases, with 7 bases between. Germline V gives CDR1 KGHSH, CDR2 LQKENI. The CDR3 has 13 amino acids. CDR3 sequence: CASSPRQTDTQYF. DNA of the CDR3: TGTGCCAGCTCACCTAGACAGACAGATACGCAGTATTTT.

This clonotype was counted a few times. The chain couples TRBV24-1 to TRBJ1-5; D not certain. Trimming stripped 5 bases from V and 12 bases from J, with 16 bases between. This CDR3 spans 13 amino acids. Germline CDR1 KGHDR, CDR2 SFDVKD. The DNA of the CDR3 is TGTGCCACCAGTGGGTCGCTTTGCCGGGACCAGCATTTT. Translating gives CATSGSLCRDQHF.

The sample holds many counts of this clonotype. CDR3 coding DNA: TGCAGTGCTAGAGACGATAGGTGGGCGACAGGGAAATCACCCCTCCACTTT. It encodes CSARDDRWATGKSPLHF. V gene TRBV20-1 combines with J gene TRBJ1-6, with 7 bases lining up with TRBD1. V lost 0 bases to trimming and J lost 10 bases; unmatched junction nucleotides: 15. The CDR3 length is 17 residues. Per germline, CDR1 DFQATT and CDR2 SNEGSKA (reference sequence).

Many counts were recorded for this clonotype. J is TRBJ2-5 and V is TRBV3-1, with 8 bases fitting TRBD1. In germline, CDR1 is LGHDT, CDR2 YNNKEL (reference sequence). The CDR3 is 14 amino acids. Trimming took 4 bases from V and 5 from J; bases not matched to a gene: 6. CDR3 coding DNA: TGTGCCAGCAGCCCGGGACAGGCCTTTGAGACCCAGTACTTC. It yields the protein CASSPGQAFETQYF.

This clonotype was seen only a few times. The chain carries TRBV11-2 and TRBJ2-1, with D unresolved. V was clipped by 0 bases and J by 0 bases, with 12 bases between them. The germline gives CDR1 SGHAT, CDR2 FQNNGV. The CDR3 spans 17 residues. The CDR3 reads CASSLDGAWSSYNEQFF. The CDR3 DNA is TGTGCCAGCAGCTTAGATGGTGCGTGGAGCTCCTACAATGAGCAGTTCTTC.

This clonotype showed up just a few times. The chain uses TRBV5-1 and TRBJ2-7, with D perhaps TRBD2 (6 bases). The CDR3 consists of 14 residues. In germline, CDR1 is SGHRS, CDR2 YFSETQ. Between the trimmed V and J ends, which lost 3 bases and 4 bases, there was a span of 14 bases. The CDR3 spells CASSSGDGTYEQYV. The CDR3 nucleotides are TGCGCCAGCAGCTCGGGGGACGGTACTTACGAGCAGTACGTC.

This clonotype has more than one count but fewer than ten. The chain uses TRBV20-1 and TRBJ2-3, with TRBD2 matching 15 bases. This CDR3 comprises 15 residues. CDR1 DFQATT and CDR2 SNEGSKA come from the germline V gene (reference sequence). Germline trimming cut 4 bases from V and 4 bases from J; bases unmatched to any gene: 3. CDR3 nucleotides: TGCAGTGCTATAGGGACTAGCGGGAGGCCAGATACGCAGTATTTT. Its translation is CSAIGTSGRPDTQYF.

This clonotype was detected many times. The chain is built from TRBV7-6 and TRBJ1-3; weak D call: TRBD1 (6 bases). This CDR3 contains 16 residues. Germline V gives CDR1 SGHVS, CDR2 FNYEAQ. Trimming took off 0 bases at V and 2 bases at J, with 11 bases between the two ends. The CDR3 DNA follows: TGTGCCAGCAGCTTAGCTCAGGGGCTCACTGGAAACACCATATATTTT. It specifies CASSLAQGLTGNTIYF.

The V call is TRBV29-1, the J call TRBJ2-5; unclear D gene. Trimming cost V 1 base and J 3 bases, with 3 bases left between them. This CDR3 comprises 11 residues. Germline-derived CDR1 and CDR2 are SQVTM and ANQGSEA. The CDR3 DNA reads TGCAGCGTTGAAGGGGAAGAGACCCAGTACTTC. Protein product: CSVEGEETQYF. Supplemented by reference TRBV29-1 and TRBJ2-5, the full variable domain reads SAVISQKPSRDICQRGTSLTIQCQVDSQVTMMFWYRQQPGQSLTLIATANQGSEATYESGFVIDKFPISRPNLTFSTLTVSNMSPEDSSIYLCSVEGEETQYFGPGTRLLVL.

The sample holds a few counts of this clonotype. The rearrangement links TRBV7-2 to TRBJ2-4; 10 positions match TRBD1. From germline, CDR1 is SGHTA and CDR2 FQGNSA. CDR3 length equals 17 residues. Germline trimming cut 3 bases from V and 1 base from J; bases unmatched to any gene: 6. The CDR3 sequence: CASSLGTGVKAKNIQYF. The CDR3 DNA reads as TGTGCCAGCAGCTTGGGGACAGGGGTGAAGGCCAAAAACATTCAGTACTTC.

This clonotype was seen repeatedly, ten times or more. This chain joins TRBV19 and TRBJ2-5; D uncertain. Trimming removed 3 bases at V and 5 bases at J, with 7 bases between. The CDR3 extends over 12 amino acids. Germline V lookup: CDR1 LNHDA, CDR2 SQIVND (reference sequence). CDR3 nucleotides: TGTGCCAGTAGTATTAATGAGGAGACCCAGTACTTC. Its translation is CASSINEETQYF.

This clonotype was counted many times. The chain joins TRBV18 to TRBJ2-5, with unresolved D. Trimming took off 4 bases at V and 1 base at J, with 7 bases between the two ends. The CDR3 is 13 amino acids. CDR1 and CDR2 from the germline V gene are KGHSH and LQKENI. In DNA, the CDR3 is TGTGCCAGCTCACTAGACTTCCAAGAGACCCAGTACTTC. Protein product: CASSLDFQETQYF.

This clonotype showed up just a few times. The chain combines TRBV5-1 with TRBJ2-5; 8 bases line up with TRBD2. Germline loops: CDR1 SGHRS, CDR2 YFSETQ. The CDR3 runs to 16 residues. The V and J ends lost 0 bases and 7 bases, in that order; junction bases with no gene match: 11. The CDR3 is CASSLGGSGSLGTQYF. The CDR3 DNA reads as TGCGCCAGCAGCTTGGGCGGCAGCGGGAGCTTAGGGACCCAGTACTTC.

A few counts support this clonotype. The chain recombines TRBV6-4 with TRBJ2-2, with a weak D call TRBD2 (6 bases). Germline V lookup: CDR1 MRHNA, CDR2 SNTAGT. The CDR3 has 16 residues. Trimming removed 0 bases from V and 7 bases from J, with 15 bases in between. The CDR3 here is CASSDSSGGASGELFF. CDR3 DNA: TGTGCCAGCAGTGACTCGAGTGGCGGGGCTAGCGGGGAGCTGTTTTTT.

This chain uses TRBV2 with TRBJ2-5; no clear D. Per the germline V gene, CDR1 is SNHLY and CDR2 is FYNNEI. This CDR3 has 14 residues. V was cut by 6 bases and J by 0 bases, with 11 bases left in between. CDR3: CASSQSQYQETQYF. The CDR3 DNA sequence: TGTGCCAGCAGCCAGTCACAGTACCAAGAGACCCAGTACTTC.

This clonotype was seen more than once but under ten times. This CDR3 reads CASSYSKFRTGTQETQYF. Written as DNA, the CDR3 is TGTGCCAGCAGTTACTCGAAGTTCAGGACAGGGACTCAAGAGACCCAGTACTTC. The V and J genes are TRBV6-5 and TRBJ2-5; TRBD1 matches at 8 bases. The CDR3 runs 18 residues. With V trimmed by 0 bases and J by 2 bases, 11 bases remained unmatched. Germline CDR1 reads MNHEY; CDR2 reads SVGAGI.

The genes are TRBV11-2 and TRBJ2-1, with unresolved D. The CDR3 has 11 residues. V lost 5 bases, J lost 11 bases, and 10 bases lay in between. The germline CDR1 and CDR2 sequences are SGHAT and FQNNGV. The CDR3 spells CASSHDGQQFF. The CDR3 DNA reads TGTGCCAGCAGCCACGACGGACAGCAGTTCTTC. Together with reference TRBV11-2 and TRBJ2-1, the CDR3 gives the full variable domain: EAGVAQSPRYKIIEKRQSVAFWCNPISGHATLYWYQQILGQGPKLLIQFQNNGVVDDSQLPKDRFSAERLKGVDSTLKIQPAKLEDSAVYLCASSHDGQQFFGPGTRLTVL.

The sample holds a few counts of this clonotype. The rearrangement uses TRBV6-6 and TRBJ1-5; no clear D. V gave up 6 bases and J gave up 3 bases, with 0 bases separating them. CDR1 MNHNY and CDR2 SVGAGI come from the germline V gene (reference sequence). The CDR3 totals 10 residues. For the CDR3, the DNA is TGTGCCAGCAGCAATCAGCCCCAGCATTTT. Translated: CASSNQPQHF.

This clonotype showed up many times. This rearrangement joins TRBV6-5 to TRBJ2-7; tentatively, D is TRBD2 (6 bases). V gave up 6 bases and J gave up 4 bases, with 16 bases separating them. CDR3 length: 14 amino acids. Germline V lookup: CDR1 MNHEY, CDR2 SVGAGI. CDR3 residues: CASRRQLLAYEQYF. CDR3 DNA: TGTGCCAGCAGAAGACAGCTCCTAGCGTACGAGCAGTACTTC.

This clonotype was counted between two and nine times. The chain uses TRBV20-1 and TRBJ1-2; D is perhaps TRBD1 (5 bases). CDR1 and CDR2 from the germline V gene are DFQATT and SNEGSKA (reference sequence). The CDR3 covers 12 residues. V was pared by 5 bases and J by 1 base, with 8 bases between. The CDR3 DNA follows: TGCAGTGCTCTGGGGGATAACTATGGCTACACCTTC. It codes for CSALGDNYGYTF.

This clonotype was found a few times. The chain links TRBV24-1 to TRBJ2-3; TRBD2 matches at 11 bases. Germline CDR1 is KGHDR and CDR2 is SFDVKD. The CDR3 has 13 residues. Trimming removed 10 bases from V and 2 bases from J; junction bases left unmatched: 1. The CDR3 is CATGLADTDTQYF. CDR3 nucleotide sequence: TGTGCCACGGGACTAGCGGACACAGATACGCAGTATTTT.

This clonotype has at least ten counts. The rearrangement links TRBV2 to TRBJ2-2, with D perhaps matching TRBD2 (6 bases). The V end was cut by 2 bases, the J end by 2 bases, with 21 bases between. CDR1 is SNHLY, CDR2 FYNNEI, per germline. The CDR3 is 19 amino acids. The CDR3 spells CASSESMLRRTTNTGELFF. The CDR3 DNA sequence: TGTGCCAGCAGTGAAAGTATGCTCCGAAGGACTACCAACACCGGGGAGCTGTTTTTT.

This clonotype was picked up many times. This chain links TRBV6-5 with TRBJ1-5; TRBD1 matches 7 bases. Germline CDR1 MNHEY, CDR2 SVGAGI. J lost 3 bases, V lost 8 bases, and 19 bases had no gene match. The CDR3 is made up of 18 amino acids. The CDR3 sequence is CASFPGTAAASLNQPQHF. In DNA, the CDR3 is TGTGCCAGCTTCCCCGGGACAGCGGCGGCCTCTCTCAATCAGCCCCAGCATTTT.